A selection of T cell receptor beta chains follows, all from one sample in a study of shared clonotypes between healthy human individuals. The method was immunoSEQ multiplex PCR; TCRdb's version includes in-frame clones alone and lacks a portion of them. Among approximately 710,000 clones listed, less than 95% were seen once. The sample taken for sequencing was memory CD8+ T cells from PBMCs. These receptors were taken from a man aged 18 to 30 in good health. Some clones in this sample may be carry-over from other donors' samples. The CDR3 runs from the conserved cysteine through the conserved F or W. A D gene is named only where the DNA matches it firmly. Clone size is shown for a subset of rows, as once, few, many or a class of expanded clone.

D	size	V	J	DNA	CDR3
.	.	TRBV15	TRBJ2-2	TGTGCCACCAGCAGAGATCCCAGAAACACCGGGGAGCTGTTTTTT	CATSRDPRNTGELFF
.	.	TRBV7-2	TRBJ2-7	TGTGCCAGCAGCTTAGTTGCCTCCTCCTACGAGCAGTACTTC	CASSLVASSYEQYF
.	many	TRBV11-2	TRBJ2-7	TGTGCCAGCAGCTTAGGGGGAGGACGGAACGAGCAGTACTTC	CASSLGGGRNEQYF
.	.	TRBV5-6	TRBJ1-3	TGTGCCAGCAGCTTCTCCTGGGAGGTTCCTGGAAACACCATATATTTT	CASSFSWEVPGNTIYF
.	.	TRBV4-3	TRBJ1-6	TGCGCCAGCAGCCAAGGGACGGCGGCTGCCTCACCCCTCCACTTT	CASSQGTAAASPLHF
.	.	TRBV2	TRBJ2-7	TGTGCCAGCAGTGCCACCTACGAGCAGTACTTC	CASSATYEQYF
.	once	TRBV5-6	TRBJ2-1	TGTGCCAGCAGCTTGGAGAAGAGCTTGATTCACAATGAGCAGTTCTTC	CASSLEKSLIHNEQFF
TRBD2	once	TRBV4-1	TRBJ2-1	TGCGCCAGCAGCTACAAGACTAGCGGGACCTACAATGAGCAGTTCTTC	CASSYKTSGTYNEQFF
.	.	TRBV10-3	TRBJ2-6	TGTGCCATCAGTGGCGGCTCTGGGGCCAACGTCCTGACTTTC	CAISGGSGANVLTF
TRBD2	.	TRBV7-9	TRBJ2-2	TGTGCCAGCAATTTAGCGGGAGGGCGAGGGCCCGGGGAGCTGTTTTTT	CASNLAGGRGPGELFF
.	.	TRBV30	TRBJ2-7	TGTGCCTGGTCGAACACCTACGAGCAGTACTTC	CAWSNTYEQYF
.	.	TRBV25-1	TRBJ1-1	TGTGCCAGCAGTGCCGGGCTGAACACTGAAGCTTTCTTT	CASSAGLNTEAFF
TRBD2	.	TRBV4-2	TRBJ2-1	TGTGCCAGCAGCCAGTTCGCGGGAGAGGGTTACAATGAGCAGTTCTTC	CASSQFAGEGYNEQFF
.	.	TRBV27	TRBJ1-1	TGTGCCAGCAGCGGAGGGTTGTTGAACACTGAAGCTTTCTTT	CASSGGLLNTEAFF
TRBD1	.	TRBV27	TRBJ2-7	TGTGCCAGCAGAGCACTCGGGACAGGGTTGAACGAGCAGTACTTC	CASRALGTGLNEQYF
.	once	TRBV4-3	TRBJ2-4	TGCGCCAGCAGCCAAGAAGGCAAAAACATTCAGTACTTC	CASSQEGKNIQYF
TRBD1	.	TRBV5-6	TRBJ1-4	TGTGCCAGCAGCCGGGCCGGGACAGAGAATGAAAAACTGTTTTTT	CASSRAGTENEKLFF
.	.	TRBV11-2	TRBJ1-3	TGTGCCAGCAGCTTAGCCGCTGTGTCTGGAAACACCATATATTTT	CASSLAAVSGNTIYF
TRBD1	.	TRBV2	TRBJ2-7	TGTGCCATCTACCGGGACAGGGGGCGCGGGTCTCCGGACGAGCAGTACTTC	CAIYRDRGRGSPDEQYF
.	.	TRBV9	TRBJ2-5	TGTGCCAGCAGCGTAGAGAGTGGCCCGTACCAAGAGACCCAGTACTTC	CASSVESGPYQETQYF
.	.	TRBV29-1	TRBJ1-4	TGCAGCGTTGCAGGGGATTATGAAAAACTGTTTTTT	CSVAGDYEKLFF
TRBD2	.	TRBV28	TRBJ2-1	TGTGCCAGCAGTTCCTTGACTAGCGGGAGGATTATCAATGAGCAGTTCTTC	CASSSLTSGRIINEQFF
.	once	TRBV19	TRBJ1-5	TGCGCCAGTAGGAAAGGGGGGACGCCTTATAGCAATCAGCCCCAGCATTTT	CASRKGGTPYSNQPQHF
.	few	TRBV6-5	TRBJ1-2	TGTGCCAGCAGTGAAACAGGGCTGGGTGGCTACACCTTC	CASSETGLGGYTF
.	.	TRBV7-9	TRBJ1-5	TGTGCCAGCAGCTTAGCAGCAAATCAGCCCCAGCATTTT	CASSLAANQPQHF
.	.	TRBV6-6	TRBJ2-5	TGTGCCAGCAGTATCCCCCGGGACTCGGGAGAGACCCAGTACTTC	CASSIPRDSGETQYF
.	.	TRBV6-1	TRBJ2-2	TGTGCCAGCAGTGAAGGCTGGGTCGTTCCCGGGGAGCTGTTTTTT	CASSEGWVVPGELFF
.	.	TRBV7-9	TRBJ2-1	TGTGCCAGCACCCAGGCAGGGACCTCCTACAATGAGCAGTTCTTC	CASTQAGTSYNEQFF
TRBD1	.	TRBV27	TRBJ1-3	TGTGCCAGCTACCTTAGGACAGGAAATATGGGGACTAGTGGAAACACCATATATTTT	CASYLRTGNMGTSGNTIYF
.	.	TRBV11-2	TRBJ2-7	TGTGCCAGCAGCTTAGGTGGGGGGCGTCCTGGGCAGTACTTC	CASSLGGGRPGQYF
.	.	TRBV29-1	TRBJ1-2	TGCAGCGTGCCGGAGTATGGCTACACCTTC	CSVPEYGYTF
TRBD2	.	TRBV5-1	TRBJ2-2	TGCGCCAGCAGCTTGCGGACTAGCGGGAGGGCCTCTCGAGTTGGAACCGGGGAGCTGTTTTTT	CASSLRTSGRASRVGTGELFF
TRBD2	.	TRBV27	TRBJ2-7	TGTGCCAGCAGCCCAGCGGGAGAGTACAACATCTACGAGCAGTACTTC	CASSPAGEYNIYEQYF
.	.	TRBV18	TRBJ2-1	TGTGCCAGCTCACCCACCCAGTCCCCCAATGAGCAGTTCTTC	CASSPTQSPNEQFF
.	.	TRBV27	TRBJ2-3	TGTGCCAGCAGTTTATCCCCAGGAGCCAGCACAGATACGCAGTATTTT	CASSLSPGASTDTQYF
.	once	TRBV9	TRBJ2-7	TGTGCCAGCAGCCCACGTCCTTGGTACGAGCAGTACTTC	CASSPRPWYEQYF
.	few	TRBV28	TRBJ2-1	TGTGCCAGCAGTTCCATCAGCCTCTACAATGAGCAGTTCTTC	CASSSISLYNEQFF
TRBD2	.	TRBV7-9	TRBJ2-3	TGTGCCAGCAGCACCCGGACTAGCGTGGATACGCAGTATTTT	CASSTRTSVDTQYF
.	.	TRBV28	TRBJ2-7	TGTGCCAGCAGTTTACCAGGGAGGAGGGACGAGCAGTACTTC	CASSLPGRRDEQYF
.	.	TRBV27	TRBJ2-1	TGTGCCAGCGGGGCGAGGCACTACAATGAGCAGTTCTTC	CASGARHYNEQFF
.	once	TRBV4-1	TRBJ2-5	TGCGCCAGCAGCCAAGTCGGGCTCGAGGAGACCCAGTACTTC	CASSQVGLEETQYF
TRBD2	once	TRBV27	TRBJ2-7	TGTGCCAGCAGTTCGGGGCTAGCGGCGTACGAGCAGTACTTC	CASSSGLAAYEQYF
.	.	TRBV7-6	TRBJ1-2	TGTGCCAGCAGCCCACGACTCTCGGACGGCTACACCTTC	CASSPRLSDGYTF
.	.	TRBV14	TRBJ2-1	TGTGCCAGCAGCCAAGAACGGACAGTTGGGCCTCCAGAGCAGTTCTTC	CASSQERTVGPPEQFF
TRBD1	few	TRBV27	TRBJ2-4	TGTGCCAGCAGTCCGACAGGGGAGTCTAAAAACATTCAGTACTTC	CASSPTGESKNIQYF
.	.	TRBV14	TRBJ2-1	TGTGCCAGCAGCCGCCCCGACTCCCGCTCCTACAATGAGCAGTTCTTC	CASSRPDSRSYNEQFF
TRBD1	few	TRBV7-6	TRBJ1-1	TGTGCCAGCAGCTTTGGGACAGTGAACACTGAAGCTTTCTTT	CASSFGTVNTEAFF
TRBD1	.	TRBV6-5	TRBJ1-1	TGTGCCAGCAGTTACTCGTGGGGACAGGGGAACACTGAAGCTTTCTTT	CASSYSWGQGNTEAFF